This T cell receptor (beta chain) was retrieved from a study of T cells expressing NK-cell markers. Study summary: Each TCR beta repertoire originated in sorted T cells that were CD3+CD56+NKG2C+, CD3+CD56+NKG2C- or CD3+CD56-NKG2C+.

Germline assignment: CDR1 SEHNR and CDR2 FQNEAQ (reference sequence). The CDR3 length is 15 residues. With the 5' RACE reads reprocessed, TCRdb shows one record per CDR3 protein and no DNA. The repertoire shows 160,000 or so distinct CDR3 sequences; the top ten hold around a sixth. The TCR was taken from a woman between 18 and 69 years old in good health. The sequenced material came from blood T cells: a sorted CD56 or NKG2C T cell subset, CD4+ or CD8+ T cells, or bulk PBMC T cells (not recorded which). The chain joins TRBV7-9 to TRBJ2-2. The CDR3 here is CASSPVTGWAGELFF.